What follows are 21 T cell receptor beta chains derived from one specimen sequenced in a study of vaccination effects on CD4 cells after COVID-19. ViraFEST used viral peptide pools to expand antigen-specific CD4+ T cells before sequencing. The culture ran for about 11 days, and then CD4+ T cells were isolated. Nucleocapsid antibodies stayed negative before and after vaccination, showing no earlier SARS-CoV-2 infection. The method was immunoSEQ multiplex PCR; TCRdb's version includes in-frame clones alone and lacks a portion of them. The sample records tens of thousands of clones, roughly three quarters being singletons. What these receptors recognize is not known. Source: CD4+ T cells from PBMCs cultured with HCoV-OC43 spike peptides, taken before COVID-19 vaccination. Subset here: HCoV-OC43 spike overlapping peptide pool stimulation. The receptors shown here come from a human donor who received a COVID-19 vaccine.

The CDR3 loop reads CASSFRSSDNSPLHF. DNA for the CDR3: TGCGCCAGCAGCTTCAGATCTTCGGATAATTCACCCCTCCACTTT. The V and J genes are TRBV5-1 and TRBJ1-6; D call uncertain. The CDR3 contains 15 residues. The germline CDR1 and CDR2 sequences are SGHRS and YFSETQ. V was trimmed by 2 bases and J by 5 bases, leaving 11 bases between them.

The CDR3: CASSVVSAGGRNEQFF. CDR3 DNA sequence: TGTGCCAGCAGCGTAGTGTCAGCGGGGGGGCGAAATGAGCAGTTCTTC. This sequence joins TRBV9 and TRBJ2-1; 10 bases map to TRBD2. The CDR3 covers 16 residues. Unmatched junction bases numbered 7, after V lost 0 bases and J lost 7 bases. Looked up from germline, CDR1 is SGDLS and CDR2 is YYNGEE.

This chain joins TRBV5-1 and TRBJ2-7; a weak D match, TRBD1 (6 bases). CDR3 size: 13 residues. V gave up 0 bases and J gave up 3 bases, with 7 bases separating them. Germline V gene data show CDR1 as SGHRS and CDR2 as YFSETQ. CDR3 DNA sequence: TGCGCCAGCAGCTTGGGACAGGACTACGAGCAGTACGTC. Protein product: CASSLGQDYEQYV.

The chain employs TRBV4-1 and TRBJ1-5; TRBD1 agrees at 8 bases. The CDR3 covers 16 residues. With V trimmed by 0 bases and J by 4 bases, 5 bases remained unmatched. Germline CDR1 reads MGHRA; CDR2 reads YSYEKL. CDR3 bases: TGCGCCAGCAGCCAAGAAGGCAGGGGGCAAAATCAGCCCCAGCATTTT. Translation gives CASSQEGRGQNQPQHF.

CDR3 in amino acids: CASSTQENTEAFF. In DNA, the CDR3 is TGCGCCAGCAGTACTCAGGAGAACACTGAAGCTTTCTTT. The genes are TRBV5-1 and TRBJ1-1; no clear D gene. The CDR3 covers 13 residues. Trimming pared 5 bases from V and 1 base from J, leaving 9 bases between. The germline CDR1 and CDR2 sequences are SGHRS and YFSETQ.

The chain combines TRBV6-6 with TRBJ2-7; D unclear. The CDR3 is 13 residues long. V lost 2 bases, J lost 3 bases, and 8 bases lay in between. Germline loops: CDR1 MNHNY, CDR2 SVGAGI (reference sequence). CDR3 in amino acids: CASSYGKIYEQYV. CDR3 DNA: TGTGCCAGCAGTTACGGCAAGATCTACGAGCAGTACGTC.

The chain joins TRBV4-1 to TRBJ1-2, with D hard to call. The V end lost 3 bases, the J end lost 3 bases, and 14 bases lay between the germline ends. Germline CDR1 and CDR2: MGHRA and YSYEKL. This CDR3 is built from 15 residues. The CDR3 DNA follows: TGCGCCAGCAGCCAGGCCGGGAGTTCCTACTATGGCTACACCTTC. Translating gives CASSQAGSSYYGYTF.

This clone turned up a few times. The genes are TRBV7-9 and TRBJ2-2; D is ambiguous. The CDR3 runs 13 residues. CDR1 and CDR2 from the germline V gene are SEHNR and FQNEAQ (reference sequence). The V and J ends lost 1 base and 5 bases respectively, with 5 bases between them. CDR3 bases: TGTGCCAGCAGCTTAGTTGCGACCGGGGAGCTGTTTTTT. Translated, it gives CASSLVATGELFF.

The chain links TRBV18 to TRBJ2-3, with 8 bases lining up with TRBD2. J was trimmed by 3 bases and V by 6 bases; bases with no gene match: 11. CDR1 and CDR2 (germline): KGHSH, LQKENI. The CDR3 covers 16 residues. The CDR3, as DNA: TGTGCCAGCTCCCCCCCCGGGGGGGCTTTGACAGATACGCAGTATTTT. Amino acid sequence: CASSPPGGALTDTQYF.

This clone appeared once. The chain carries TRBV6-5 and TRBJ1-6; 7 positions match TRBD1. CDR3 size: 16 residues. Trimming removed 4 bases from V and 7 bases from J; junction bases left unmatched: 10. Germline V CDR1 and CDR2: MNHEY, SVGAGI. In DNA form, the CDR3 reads TGTGCCAGCAGTTCACAGGGGCGGCGGGGGAATTCACCCCTCCACTTT. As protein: CASSSQGRRGNSPLHF.

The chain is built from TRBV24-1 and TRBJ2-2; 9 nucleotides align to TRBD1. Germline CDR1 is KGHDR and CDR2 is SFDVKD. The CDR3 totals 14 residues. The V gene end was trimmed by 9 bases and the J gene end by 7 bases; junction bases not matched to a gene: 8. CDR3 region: CATSLGQGGGELFF. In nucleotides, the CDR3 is TGTGCCACCTCCTTGGGACAGGGAGGCGGGGAGCTGTTTTTT.

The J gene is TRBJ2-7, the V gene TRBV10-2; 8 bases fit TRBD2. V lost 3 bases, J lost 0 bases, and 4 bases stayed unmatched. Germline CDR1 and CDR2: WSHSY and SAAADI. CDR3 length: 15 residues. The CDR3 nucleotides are TGCGCCAGCAGTGAAATGCGGGGGGCCTCCTACGAGCAGTACGTC. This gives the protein CASSEMRGASYEQYV.

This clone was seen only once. The CDR3 DNA is TGCAGTGCTAGTCCGACTAGCGGACAAGAGACCCAGTACTTC. The encoded protein is CSASPTSGQETQYF. This rearrangement joins TRBV20-1 to TRBJ2-5; 9 bases agree with TRBD2. Unmatched junction bases numbered 4, after V lost 3 bases and J lost 2 bases. The CDR3 extends over 14 amino acids. Germline V CDR1 and CDR2: DFQATT, SNEGSKA (reference sequence).

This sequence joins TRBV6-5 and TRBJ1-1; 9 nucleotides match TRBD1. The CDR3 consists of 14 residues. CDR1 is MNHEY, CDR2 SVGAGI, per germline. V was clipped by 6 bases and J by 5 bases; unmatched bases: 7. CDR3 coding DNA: TGTGCCAGCAGAAGTCACAGGGGGCTTACTGAAGCTTTCTTT. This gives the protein CASRSHRGLTEAFF.

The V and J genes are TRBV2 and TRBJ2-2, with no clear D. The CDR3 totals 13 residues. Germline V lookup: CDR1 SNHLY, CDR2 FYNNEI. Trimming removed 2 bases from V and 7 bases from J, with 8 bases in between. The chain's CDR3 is CASSEQANGELFF. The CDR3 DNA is TGTGCCAGCAGTGAACAGGCAAACGGGGAGCTGTTTTTT. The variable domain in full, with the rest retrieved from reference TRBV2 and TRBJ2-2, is EPEVTQTPSHQVTQMGQEVILRCVPISNHLYFYWYRQILGQKVEFLVSFYNNEISEKSEIFDDQFSVERPDGSNFTLKIRSTKLEDSAMYFCASSEQANGELFFGEGSRLTVL.

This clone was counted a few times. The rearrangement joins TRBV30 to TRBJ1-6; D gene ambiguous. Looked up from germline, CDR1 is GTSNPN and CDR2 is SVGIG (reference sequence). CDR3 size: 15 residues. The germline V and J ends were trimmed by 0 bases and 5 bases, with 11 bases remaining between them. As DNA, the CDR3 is TGTGCCTGGAGTGTGCCAGGAGTGGATAATTCACCCCTCCACTTT. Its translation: CAWSVPGVDNSPLHF.

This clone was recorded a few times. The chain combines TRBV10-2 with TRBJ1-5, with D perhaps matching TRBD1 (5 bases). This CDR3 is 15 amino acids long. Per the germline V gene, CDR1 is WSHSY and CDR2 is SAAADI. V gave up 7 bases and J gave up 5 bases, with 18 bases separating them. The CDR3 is CASTADSFDHQPQHF. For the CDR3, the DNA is TGCGCCAGCACTGCCGACAGTTTTGATCATCAGCCCCAGCATTTT.

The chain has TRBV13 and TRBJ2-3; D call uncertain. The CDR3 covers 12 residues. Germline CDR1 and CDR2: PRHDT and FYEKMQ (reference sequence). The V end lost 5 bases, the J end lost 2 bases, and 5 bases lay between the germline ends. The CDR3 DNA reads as TGTGCCAGCAGCCCCATCACAGATACGCAGTATTTT. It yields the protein CASSPITDTQYF.

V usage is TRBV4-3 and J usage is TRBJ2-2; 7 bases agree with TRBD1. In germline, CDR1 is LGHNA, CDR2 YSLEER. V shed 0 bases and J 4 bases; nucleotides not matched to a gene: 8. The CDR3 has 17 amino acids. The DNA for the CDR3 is TGCGCCAGCAGCCAAGATATAGGACAGGTGACCACCGGGGAGCTGTTTTTT. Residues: CASSQDIGQVTTGELFF.

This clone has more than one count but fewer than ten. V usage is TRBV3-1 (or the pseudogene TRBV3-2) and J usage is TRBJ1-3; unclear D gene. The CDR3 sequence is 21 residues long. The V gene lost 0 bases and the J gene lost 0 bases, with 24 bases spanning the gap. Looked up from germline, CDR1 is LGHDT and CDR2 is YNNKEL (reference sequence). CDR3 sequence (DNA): TGTGCCAGCAGCCAAGATACGGAGACCGTAGCCTTTTGGAGCTCTGGAAACACCATATATTTT. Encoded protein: CASSQDTETVAFWSSGNTIYF.

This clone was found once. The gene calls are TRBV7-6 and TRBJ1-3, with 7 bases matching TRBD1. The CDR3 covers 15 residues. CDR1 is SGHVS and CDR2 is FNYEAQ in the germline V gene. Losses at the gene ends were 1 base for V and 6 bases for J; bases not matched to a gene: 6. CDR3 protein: CASSLGAGGVNTIYF. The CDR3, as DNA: TGTGCCAGCAGCTTAGGAGCAGGGGGAGTAAACACCATATATTTT. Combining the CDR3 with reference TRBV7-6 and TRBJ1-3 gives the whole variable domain GAGVSQSPRYKVTKRGQDVALRCDPISGHVSLYWYRQALGQGPEFLTYFNYEAQQDKSGLPNDRFSAERPEGSISTLTIQRTEQRDSAMYRCASSLGAGGVNTIYFGEGSWLTVV.